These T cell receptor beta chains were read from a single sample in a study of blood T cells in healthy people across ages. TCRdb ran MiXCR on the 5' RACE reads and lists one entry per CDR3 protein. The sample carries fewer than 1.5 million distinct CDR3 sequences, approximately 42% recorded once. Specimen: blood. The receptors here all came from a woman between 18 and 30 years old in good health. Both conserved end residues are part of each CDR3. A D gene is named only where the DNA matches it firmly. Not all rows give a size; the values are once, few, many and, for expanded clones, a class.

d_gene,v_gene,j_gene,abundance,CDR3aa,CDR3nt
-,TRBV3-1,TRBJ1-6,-,CASSPTTARGNNSPLHF,TGTGCCAGCAGCCCAACGACAGCCCGGGGGAATAATTCACCCCTCCACTTT
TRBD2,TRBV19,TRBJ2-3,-,CASSYLAGVTRGTDTQYF,TGTGCCAGTAGCTACCTAGCGGGAGTGACCAGGGGCACAGATACGCAGTATTTT
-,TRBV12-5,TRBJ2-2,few,CASGLVIHSQGTGELFF,TGTGCTAGTGGTTTGGTAATCCATTCCCAGGGCACCGGGGAGCTGTTTTTT
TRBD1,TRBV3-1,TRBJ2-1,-,CASTPRDRAYNEQFF,TGTGCCAGCACCCCTCGGGACAGGGCTTACAATGAGCAGTTCTTC
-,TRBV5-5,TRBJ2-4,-,CASSSLLDSFGLDIQYF,TGTGCCAGCAGCTCCCTTCTGGACAGCTTTGGGTTGGACATTCAGTACTTC
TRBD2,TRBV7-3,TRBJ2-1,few,CASSLTSGGATNEQFF,TGTGCCAGCAGCTTAACTAGCGGGGGGGCGACGAATGAGCAGTTCTTC
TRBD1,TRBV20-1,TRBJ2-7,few,CSARDRQGSSYEQYF,TGCAGTGCTAGAGATCGACAGGGGAGCTCCTACGAGCAGTACTTC
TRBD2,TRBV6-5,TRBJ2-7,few,CASMKGGGRAHEQYF,TGTGCCAGCATGAAAGGTGGAGGGAGGGCCCACGAGCAGTACTTC
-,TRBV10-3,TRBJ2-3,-,CAISGDVSAGPSGTDTQYF,TGTGCCATCAGTGGGGATGTGTCCGCAGGACCTAGTGGGACAGATACGCAGTATTTT
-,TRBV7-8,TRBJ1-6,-,CASSLEGFMNSPLHF,TGTGCCAGCAGCTTAGAGGGGTTTATGAATTCACCCCTCCACTTT
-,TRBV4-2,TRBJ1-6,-,CASSQDLSSYNSPLHF,TGTGCCAGCAGCCAAGATCTAAGCTCCTATAATTCACCCCTCCACTTT
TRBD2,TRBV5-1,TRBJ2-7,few,CASSPSIAGTPYEQYF,TGCGCCAGCAGCCCTTCGATAGCGGGGACTCCCTACGAGCAGTACTTC
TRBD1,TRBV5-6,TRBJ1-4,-,CASSFTGTGRWREKLFF,TGTGCCAGCAGCTTCACCGGGACAGGGCGTTGGCGAGAAAAACTGTTTTTT
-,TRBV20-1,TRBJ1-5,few,CSARAAQGNQPQHF,TGCAGTGCTAGAGCAGCTCAGGGCAATCAGCCCCAGCATTTT
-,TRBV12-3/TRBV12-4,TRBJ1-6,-,CASSFYGGGENSPLHF,TGTGCCAGCAGTTTTTACGGGGGCGGTGAAAATTCACCCCTCCACTTT
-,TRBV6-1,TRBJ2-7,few,CASSDAGDEQYF,TGTGCCAGCAGTGACGCTGGGGACGAGCAGTACTTC
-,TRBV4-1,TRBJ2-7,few,CASSHGNGGGYEQYF,TGCGCCAGCAGCCATGGCAACGGTGGTGGGTACGAGCAGTACTTC
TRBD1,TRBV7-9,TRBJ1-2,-,CASSSAPQGYGYTF,TGTGCCAGCAGCTCGGCGCCACAGGGGTATGGCTACACCTTC
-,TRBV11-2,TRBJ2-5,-,CASSSVAVGLLETQYF,TGTGCCAGCAGCTCAGTAGCTGTAGGGCTCCTGGAGACCCAGTACTTC
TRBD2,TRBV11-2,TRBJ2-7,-,CASSPRKTSADEQYF,TGTGCCAGCAGCCCGAGGAAGACTAGCGCGGACGAGCAGTACTTC
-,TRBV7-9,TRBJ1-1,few,CASSLDGLMNTEAFF,TGTGCCAGCAGCTTGGACGGATTGATGAACACTGAAGCTTTCTTT
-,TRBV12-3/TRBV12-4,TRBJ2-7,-,CASGVLGEQYF,TGTGCCAGCGGTGTTCTGGGCGAGCAGTACTTC
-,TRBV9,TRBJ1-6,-,CASSSQVGGDSPLHF,TGTGCCAGCAGCTCGCAAGTCGGAGGGGATTCACCCCTCCACTTT
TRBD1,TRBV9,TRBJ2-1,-,CASSAQGVDEQFF,TGTGCCAGCAGTGCACAGGGGGTGGATGAGCAGTTCTTC
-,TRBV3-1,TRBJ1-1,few,CASSPRTTFNTEAFF,TGTGCCAGCAGCCCTCGGACAACATTTAACACTGAAGCTTTCTTT
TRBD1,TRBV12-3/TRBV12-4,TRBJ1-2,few,CASSLEAGGGYGYTF,TGTGCCAGCAGTTTAGAGGCAGGGGGTGGCTATGGCTACACCTTC
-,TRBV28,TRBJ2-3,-,CASYEQGGTDTQYF,TGTGCCAGCTACGAACAGGGCGGCACAGATACGCAGTATTTT
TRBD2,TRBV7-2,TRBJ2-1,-,CASSYRTSGSFEQFF,TGTGCCAGCAGCTACCGGACTAGCGGGAGCTTTGAGCAGTTCTTC
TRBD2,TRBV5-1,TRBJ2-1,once,CASSLRLREGIGNEQFF,TGCGCCAGCAGCTTGCGGTTGCGGGAGGGAATCGGGAATGAGCAGTTCTTC
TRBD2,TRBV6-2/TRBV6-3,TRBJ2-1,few,CASSYSKREGRVNEQFF,TGTGCCAGCAGTTACTCTAAGCGGGAGGGCCGGGTGAATGAGCAGTTCTTC
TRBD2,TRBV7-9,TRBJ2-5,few,CASSLGTSGTLRETQYF,TGTGCCAGCAGCTTGGGGACTAGCGGGACCCTTAGAGAGACCCAGTACTTC
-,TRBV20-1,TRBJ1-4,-,CSARDLQTQTDEKLFF,TGCAGTGCTAGAGATCTTCAGACCCAAACGGATGAAAAACTGTTTTTT
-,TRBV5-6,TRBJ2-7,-,CASSSVATGSSYEQYF,TGTGCCAGCAGCTCTGTTGCTACAGGGAGCTCCTACGAGCAGTACTTC
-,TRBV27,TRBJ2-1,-,CASSLPGLKEYNEQFF,TGTGCCAGCAGTTTACCAGGACTAAAAGAGTACAATGAGCAGTTCTTC
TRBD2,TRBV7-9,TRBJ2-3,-,CASSLSGGAEDTQYF,TGTGCCAGCAGCCTTAGCGGGGGGGCCGAAGATACGCAGTATTTT
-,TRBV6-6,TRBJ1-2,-,CASSPRGNDYGYTF,TGTGCCAGCAGTCCCCGGGGGAATGACTATGGCTACACCTTC
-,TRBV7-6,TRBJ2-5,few,CASSIFQETQYF,TGTGCCAGCAGCATCTTCCAAGAGACCCAGTACTTC
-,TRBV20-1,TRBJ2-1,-,CSARGWGDQGNEQFF,TGCAGTGCTAGAGGGTGGGGGGATCAAGGAAATGAGCAGTTCTTC
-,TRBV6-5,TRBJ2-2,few,CASRIVLTGELFF,TGTGCCAGCAGAATCGTCCTCACCGGGGAGCTGTTTTTT
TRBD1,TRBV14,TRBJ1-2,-,CASSQRQGTSFYGYTF,TGTGCCAGCAGCCAGCGACAGGGAACTTCTTTCTATGGCTACACCTTC
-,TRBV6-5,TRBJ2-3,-,CASSYEGSADTQYF,TGTGCCAGCAGTTACGAGGGTTCAGCAGATACGCAGTATTTT
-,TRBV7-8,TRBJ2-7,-,CASSLVTGTRLEQYF,TGTGCCAGCAGCTTAGTAACAGGGACGAGACTCGAGCAGTACTTC
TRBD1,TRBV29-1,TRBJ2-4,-,CSVRPRDRGRIQYF,TGCAGCGTGCGACCCCGGGACAGGGGCCGAATTCAGTACTTC
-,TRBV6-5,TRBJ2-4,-,CAAGPAKNIQYF,TGTGCCGCCGGGCCGGCCAAAAACATTCAGTACTTC
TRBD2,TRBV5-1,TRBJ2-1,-,CASSSTLAGGDNEQFF,TGCGCCAGCAGCTCCACTCTAGCGGGGGGTGACAATGAGCAGTTCTTC